The 14 T cell receptor beta chains listed next were all sequenced from one sample in a study of cytomegalovirus exposure and HLA in healthy donors. Vbeta (60) and Jbeta (13) primers were used in the PCR. Method: immunoSEQ multiplex PCR; TCRdb's copy keeps in-frame clones and lacks some. This sample carries more than 200,000 clones, around 85% of them seen once, and the ten largest clones take 1.3%. Material: PBMCs. The receptors come from a human donor in good health.

This rearrangement joins TRBV19 to TRBJ1-2; D perhaps matches TRBD1 (5 bases). The V and J ends lost 6 bases and 3 bases respectively, with 17 bases between them. Germline assignment: CDR1 LNHDA and CDR2 SQIVND (reference sequence). This CDR3 has 15 residues. The CDR3 DNA follows: TGTGCCAGTAGCCAACACAGGACGGGGGACTATGGCTACACCTTC. Translating it yields CASSQHRTGDYGYTF.

V usage is TRBV30 and J usage is TRBJ2-7; D call uncertain. Trimming removed 2 bases at V and 2 bases at J, with 10 bases between. Germline V CDR1 and CDR2: GTSNPN, SVGIG (reference sequence). The CDR3 consists of 13 residues. CDR3 in amino acids: CAWSLDLPYEQYF. In DNA, the CDR3 is TGTGCCTGGAGTCTAGACCTGCCCTACGAGCAGTACTTC. Full variable domain (missing parts from reference TRBV30 and TRBJ2-7): SQTIHQWPATLVQPVGSPLSLECTVEGTSNPNLYWYRQAAGRGLQLLFYSVGIGQISSEVPQNLSASRPQDRQFILSSKKLLLSDSGFYLCAWSLDLPYEQYFGPGTRLTVT.

The chain has TRBV6-1 and TRBJ2-7; D perhaps matches TRBD2 (5 bases). Trimming removed 7 bases at V and 4 bases at J, with 20 bases between. Germline CDR1 reads MNHNS; CDR2 reads SASEGT. This CDR3 is 15 amino acids long. Here the CDR3 reads CASTYSQRGPYEQYF. CDR3 in DNA: TGTGCCAGCACCTACTCGCAGCGAGGGCCGTACGAGCAGTACTTC.

The chain recombines TRBV5-1 with TRBJ2-3; D is possibly TRBD1 (5 bases). CDR3 length: 15 amino acids. Trimming removed 2 bases from V and 4 bases from J, with 14 bases in between. Germline V CDR1 and CDR2: SGHRS, YFSETQ. CDR3 loop: CASSLPGSPADTQYF. Here the CDR3 DNA reads TGCGCCAGCAGCTTACCAGGGTCCCCCGCAGATACGCAGTATTTT.

The rearrangement links TRBV5-1 to TRBJ2-6; 10 positions agree with TRBD2. After removal of 0 bases from V and 0 bases from J, the junction contained 6 bases not matched to a gene. This CDR3 is built from 19 residues. CDR1 and CDR2 from the germline V gene are SGHRS and YFSETQ. CDR3 sequence (DNA): TGCGCCAGCAGCTTGGAAAGACTAGCGGGTCTCTCTGGGGCCAACGTCCTGACTTTC. Translation gives CASSLERLAGLSGANVLTF.

The chain employs TRBV27 and TRBJ2-5, with TRBD2 identical over 13 bases. The J call is doubtful: the DNA matches TRBJ2-7 better. This CDR3 contains 16 residues. Germline V gives CDR1 MNHEY, CDR2 SMNVEV (reference sequence). CDR3 bases: TGTGCCAGCAGCCAACTACTAGCGGGAGGGCCGCACGAGCAGTACTTC. Amino acid sequence: CASSQLLAGGPHEQYF.

The J gene is TRBJ2-7, the V gene TRBV28; 9 positions match TRBD1. Germline V gene data show CDR1 as MDHEN and CDR2 as SYDVKM. V shed 6 bases and J 2 bases; nucleotides not matched to a gene: 5. The CDR3 spans 14 residues. The CDR3 spells CASSGRTGAYEQYF. CDR3 DNA sequence: TGTGCCAGCAGCGGAAGGACAGGGGCCTACGAGCAGTACTTC.

This chain uses TRBV9 with TRBJ1-2, with 11 nucleotides matching TRBD1. The CDR3 loop spans 15 amino acids. The V gene end was trimmed by 4 bases and the J gene end by 7 bases; junction bases not matched to a gene: 9. CDR1 and CDR2 from the germline V gene are SGDLS and YYNGEE. CDR3 sequence (DNA): TGTGCCAGCAGCCCTGGGGGACAGGGGGTTTCTGGCTACACCTTC. It translates to CASSPGGQGVSGYTF.

The V gene is TRBV20-1, the J gene TRBJ2-1, with D tentatively TRBD2 (6 bases). This CDR3 is built from 11 residues. In germline, CDR1 is DFQATT, CDR2 SNEGSKA (reference sequence). Trimming left V 6 bases short and J 10 bases short, with 13 bases between. CDR3 sequence reads: CSAGRSSEQFF. DNA for the CDR3: TGCAGTGCAGGGAGGAGCAGCGAGCAGTTCTTC.

This clone was picked up one time. This chain uses TRBV28 with TRBJ1-3; D gene ambiguous. CDR3 length equals 13 residues. The germline V gene has CDR1 MDHEN and CDR2 SYDVKM. V was cut by 2 bases and J by 5 bases, with 7 bases left in between. CDR3 loop: CASSLVGRNTIYF. CDR3 nucleotides: TGTGCCAGCAGTTTAGTCGGGAGAAACACCATATATTTT. Using reference TRBV28 and TRBJ1-3 for the parts outside the CDR3, the full variable domain is DVKVTQSSRYLVKRTGEKVFLECVQDMDHENMFWYRQDPGLGLRLIYFSYDVKMKEKGDIPEGYSVSREKKERFSLILESASTNQTSMYLCASSLVGRNTIYFGEGSWLTVV.

The genes are TRBV7-9 and TRBJ2-3, with TRBD2 matching 8 bases. V gave up 10 bases and J gave up 5 bases; unmatched junction bases: 8. The CDR3 loop spans 13 amino acids. Looked up from germline, CDR1 is SEHNR and CDR2 is FQNEAQ (reference sequence). The CDR3 coding sequence is TGTGCCATAAGCGGGAGACCGATAGATACGCAGTATTTT. Residues: CAISGRPIDTQYF.

The genes are TRBV18 and TRBJ2-7, with TRBD1 matching 9 bases. After removal of 3 bases from V and 4 bases from J, the junction contained 7 bases not matched to a gene. Germline CDR1 reads KGHSH; CDR2 reads LQKENI. This CDR3 has 15 amino acids. The CDR3 protein is CASSPGTGRRYEQYF. The CDR3 DNA follows: TGTGCCAGCTCACCCGGGACAGGGAGAAGGTACGAGCAGTACTTC.

In its sample, this clone was seen once. This sequence joins TRBV30 and TRBJ1-5; perhaps TRBD1 as D (6 bases). The germline V gene has CDR1 GTSNPN and CDR2 SVGIG (reference sequence). The CDR3 is made up of 13 amino acids. V lost 3 bases and J 4 bases, leaving 10 bases between the germline ends. This chain's CDR3 is CAWSEGVNQPQHF. The CDR3 bases are TGTGCCTGGAGCGAGGGGGTAAATCAGCCCCAGCATTTT.

The genes are TRBV2 and TRBJ1-4; D remains ambiguous. Trimming took off 6 bases at V and 0 bases at J, with 14 bases between the two ends. Germline lookup yields CDR1 SNHLY and CDR2 FYNNEI. The CDR3 extends over 16 amino acids. CDR3 amino acids: CASRFGRVATNEKLFF. CDR3 nucleotide sequence: TGTGCCAGCAGGTTTGGGAGGGTTGCAACTAATGAAAAACTGTTTTTT.